These 26 T cell receptor beta chains share one sample of origin, sequenced in a study of blood T cell repertoires in COVID-19. TCRdb keeps only in-frame clones here, not all; method: immunoSEQ multiplex PCR. The sample carries 200,000 or so clones, over 75% recorded once. The sequencing sample was made of PBMCs or T cells enriched from blood (not recorded which). The receptors were gathered from a woman aged 18-35 years in a cohort exposed to, infected with or recovered from COVID-19 (not recorded which).

The chain combines TRBV6-5 with TRBJ1-1; a possible D gene is TRBD1 (6 bases). The V and J ends lost 6 bases and 5 bases respectively, with 13 bases between them. The V gene's germline CDR1 is MNHEY and CDR2 SVGAGI. The CDR3 covers 13 residues. The CDR3 DNA sequence: TGTGCCAGCAGGCGTGGGACAATGACTGAAGCTTTCTTT. It translates to CASRRGTMTEAFF.

The gene calls are TRBV5-4 and TRBJ2-3; the D gene is possibly TRBD1 (6 bases). Germline CDR1 reads SGHNT; CDR2 reads YYREEE (reference sequence). V lost 0 bases to trimming and J lost 1 base, with 9 bases between them. The CDR3 totals 15 residues. CDR3 DNA: TGTGCCAGCAGCTTGGTGGCAGGGGGCACAGATACGCAGTATTTT. This encodes CASSLVAGGTDTQYF.

This clone was seen only a few times. The chain uses TRBV9 and TRBJ2-7; 7 nucleotides match TRBD2. This CDR3 comprises 14 residues. V trimming: 4 bases; J trimming: 2 bases; junction bases outside the gene matches: 6. Per germline, CDR1 SGDLS and CDR2 YYNGEE. The CDR3 sequence: CASSPGGSPYEQYF. Written as DNA, the CDR3 is TGTGCCAGCAGCCCTGGCGGGAGCCCCTACGAGCAGTACTTC.

The V and J genes are TRBV5-1 and TRBJ1-6; D call uncertain. The germline V and J ends were trimmed by 4 bases and 10 bases, with 9 bases remaining between them. CDR1 is SGHRS and CDR2 is YFSETQ in the germline V gene. There are 12 residues in the CDR3. The CDR3 loop is CASSGESSPLHF. The DNA of the CDR3 is TGCGCCAGCAGCGGGGAGTCGTCACCCCTCCACTTT.

The chain employs TRBV7-9 and TRBJ2-3; TRBD2 matches at 8 bases. With V trimmed by 11 bases and J by 2 bases, 3 bases remained unmatched. The V gene's germline CDR1 is SEHNR and CDR2 FQNEAQ (reference sequence). This CDR3 comprises 12 residues. The CDR3 bases are TGTGCCGCGGGGGGATACACAGATACGCAGTATTTT. Protein: CAAGGYTDTQYF.

The chain joins TRBV30 to TRBJ2-5, with D maybe TRBD2 (6 bases). The CDR3 spans 15 residues. Trimming pared 4 bases from V and 5 bases from J, leaving 20 bases between. CDR1 is GTSNPN, CDR2 SVGIG, per germline (reference sequence). The CDR3 DNA reads as TGTGCCTGGACCCCCCTGGGAGGCAACGCGGAGACCCAGTACTTC. It is translated as CAWTPLGGNAETQYF.

The J gene is TRBJ1-3, the V gene TRBV18; D remains ambiguous. Deletions cut 6 bases from V and 0 bases from J, with 9 bases between. The CDR3 contains 14 residues. Germline lookup yields CDR1 KGHSH and CDR2 LQKENI. The CDR3 nucleotides read TGTGCCAGCTCCTCGGGGAGCTCTGGAAACACCATATATTTT. This codes for CASSSGSSGNTIYF.

V is TRBV9 and J is TRBJ1-4, with 7 bases fitting TRBD1. After removal of 1 base from V and 8 bases from J, the junction contained 8 bases not matched to a gene. Germline values: CDR1 SGDLS, CDR2 YYNGEE. This CDR3 is 15 amino acids long. CDR3 coding DNA: TGTGCCAGCAGCGTAACTACAGGGGCGGGGGAAAAACTGTTTTTT. It specifies CASSVTTGAGEKLFF.

V usage is TRBV13 and J usage is TRBJ2-2, with D possibly being TRBD2 (7 bases). The CDR3 runs to 16 residues. Germline V gives CDR1 PRHDT, CDR2 FYEKMQ (reference sequence). With 5 bases removed from V and 4 bases from J, the gap between germline ends came to 17 bases. The CDR3 region is CASSIPEGGTTGELFF. The CDR3 DNA reads as TGTGCCAGCAGCATCCCCGAGGGGGGGACCACCGGGGAGCTGTTTTTT. Based on the CDR3 plus reference TRBV13 and TRBJ2-2, the full variable domain is AAGVIQSPRHLIKEKRETATLKCYPIPRHDTVYWYQQGPGQDPQFLISFYEKMQSDKGSIPDRFSAQQFSDYHSELNMSSLELGDSALYFCASSIPEGGTTGELFFGEGSRLTVL.

V gene TRBV5-1 combines with J gene TRBJ1-1; D possibly corresponds to TRBD1 (5 bases). The CDR3 consists of 18 residues. Germline CDR1 SGHRS, CDR2 YFSETQ. Between the trimmed V and J ends, which lost 1 base and 0 bases, there was a span of 19 bases. This CDR3 is CASSLIGSPRQMNTEAFF. CDR3 in DNA: TGCGCCAGCAGCTTGATCGGGTCTCCTAGACAGATGAACACTGAAGCTTTCTTT.

This clone was recorded once. The genes are TRBV5-4 and TRBJ1-1; D ambiguous. V was trimmed by 6 bases and J by 5 bases, leaving 14 bases between them. The CDR3 length is 13 residues. Looked up from germline, CDR1 is SGHNT and CDR2 is YYREEE (reference sequence). CDR3 sequence: CASTPPTGTEAFF. The CDR3 nucleotides are TGTGCCAGCACCCCTCCGACGGGAACTGAAGCTTTCTTT.

This rearrangement joins TRBV12-3 or TRBV12-4 to TRBJ1-5; possible D gene TRBD1, 5 bases. The CDR3 is 13 amino acids. Trimming cost V 3 bases and J 6 bases, with 9 bases left between them. The CDR3 DNA reads TGTGCCAGCAGTTTTGGAGGGACTCAGCCCCAGCATTTT. This translates into CASSFGGTQPQHF.

The V and J genes are TRBV19 and TRBJ1-2, with 7 bases lining up with TRBD1. Germline V gene data show CDR1 as LNHDA and CDR2 as SQIVND (reference sequence). V lost 5 bases and J lost 2; bases outside the gene matches: 5. The CDR3 contains 14 residues. The CDR3 is CASSPYRGNYGYTF. CDR3 nucleotide sequence: TGTGCCAGTAGTCCCTACAGGGGAAACTATGGCTACACCTTC.

The rearrangement links TRBV12-5 to TRBJ1-1, with a possible D match to TRBD1 (5 bases). The germline V gene has CDR1 LGHNT and CDR2 FRNRAP. The V end lost 4 bases, the J end lost 4 bases, and 19 bases lay between the germline ends. This CDR3 has 16 residues. In DNA form, the CDR3 reads TGTGCTAGTGGTTCGTCCCTAGGGTTAGGGGTCACTGAAGCTTTCTTT. Its protein product is CASGSSLGLGVTEAFF.

This clone was seen a single time. V is TRBV4-1 and J is TRBJ1-2; 7 bases are a match to TRBD1. Germline values: CDR1 MGHRA, CDR2 YSYEKL. The CDR3 is 14 amino acids. Trimming cost V 1 base and J 7 bases; bases outside gene matches: 6. CDR3 bases: TGCGCCAGCAGCCAAGTGCGAGGGGGCGCTGGCTACACCTTC. It codes for CASSQVRGGAGYTF.

On this clone: Other DNA sequences within the sample encode an identical CDR3. The chain employs TRBV11-2 and TRBJ2-7; a weak D match, TRBD2 (5 bases). This CDR3 region has 13 residues. The V gene lost 5 bases and the J gene lost 3 bases, with 11 bases spanning the gap. CDR1 SGHAT and CDR2 FQNNGV come from the germline V gene. The CDR3 region has the DNA TGTGCCAGCAGCGCCAGGACTGGCTACGAGCAGTACTTC. Protein: CASSARTGYEQYF.

The chain uses TRBV29-1 and TRBJ2-7; TRBD1 matches 8 bases. CDR1 is SQVTM, CDR2 ANQGSEA, per germline. With 1 base clipped from V and 3 bases from J, the junction kept 5 bases outside the gene matches. This CDR3 spans 14 amino acids. In DNA form, the CDR3 reads TGCAGCGTTGAAGGTCCGACAGGGGACTACGAGCAGTACTTC. This gives the protein CSVEGPTGDYEQYF.

The chain links TRBV7-3 to TRBJ2-2, with a weak D call TRBD2 (6 bases). This CDR3 spans 15 amino acids. The germline CDR1 and CDR2 sequences are SGHTA and FQGTGA. V shed 5 bases and J shed 0 bases, with 10 bases lying between them. The CDR3 nucleotides are TGTGCCAGCAGCAGTCCGGGGGCGAACACCGGGGAGCTGTTTTTT. Translation gives CASSSPGANTGELFF.

The rearrangement joins TRBV5-8 to TRBJ2-7; 7 positions match TRBD1. The CDR3 loop spans 14 amino acids. Germline CDR1 is SGHTS and CDR2 is YDEGEE. The junction had 4 bases not matched to a gene; V was cut back by 3 bases and J by 1 base. CDR3 sequence reads: CASSYRQGSYEQYF. The CDR3 coding sequence is TGTGCCAGCAGCTATAGACAGGGTTCCTACGAGCAGTACTTC. The full variable domain, completed using reference TRBV5-8 and TRBJ2-7, is EAGVTQSPTHLIKTRGQQATLRCSPISGHTSVYWYQQALGLGLQFLLWYDEGEERNRGNFPPRFSGRQFPNYSSELNVNALELEDSALYLCASSYRQGSYEQYFGPGTRLTVT.

The V and J genes are TRBV24-1 and TRBJ2-2, with D possibly being TRBD2 (6 bases). V was pared by 4 bases and J by 4 bases, with 12 bases between. Germline CDR1 is KGHDR and CDR2 is SFDVKD. The CDR3 extends over 15 amino acids. As DNA, the CDR3 is TGTGCCACCAGTGACCCCGGGACTCTCACCGGGGAGCTGTTTTTT. This translates into CATSDPGTLTGELFF.

The CDR3 sequence is CTSSQDGGHHDNEQFF. CDR3 DNA sequence: TGCACCAGCAGCCAAGATGGGGGACACCACGACAATGAGCAGTTCTTC. The genes are TRBV1 and TRBJ2-1; the listed D gene, TRBD1, was not tested against the DNA. TRBV1 is annotated as a pseudogene. This CDR3 is built from 16 residues.

The rearrangement joins TRBV10-1 to TRBJ1-2; TRBD1 is a possible D gene (5 bases). The CDR3 length is 13 residues. Germline loops: CDR1 WNHNN, CDR2 SYGVQD (reference sequence). The V end was cut by 5 bases, the J end by 3 bases, with 10 bases between. The CDR3 is CASSPSGDYGYTF. DNA of the CDR3: TGCGCCAGCAGTCCATCGGGGGACTATGGCTACACCTTC.

The chain combines TRBV29-1 with TRBJ1-2; possible D gene TRBD1, 5 bases. Looked up from germline, CDR1 is SQVTM and CDR2 is ANQGSEA. V was trimmed by 0 bases and J by 8 bases, leaving 13 bases between them. CDR3 length equals 13 residues. The CDR3 region has the DNA TGCAGCGTTGAAGAAATCGGGCAGGGAGGCTACACCTTC. Its translation: CSVEEIGQGGYTF.

The rearrangement joins TRBV29-1 to TRBJ2-7; the match to TRBD1 covers 12 bases. This CDR3 region has 14 residues. Germline V gene lookup returns CDR1 SQVTM and CDR2 ANQGSEA. V shed 4 bases and J 7 bases; nucleotides not matched to a gene: 8. The CDR3 is CSVGKGTGGREQYF. Here the CDR3 DNA reads TGCAGCGTTGGTAAGGGGACAGGGGGCAGGGAGCAGTACTTC.

The J gene is TRBJ1-5, the V gene TRBV28; TRBD1 agrees at 7 bases. The ends lost 5 bases at V and 7 bases at J; junction bases unmatched: 14. The CDR3 consists of 16 residues. Germline V gene lookup returns CDR1 MDHEN and CDR2 SYDVKM. CDR3 DNA sequence: TGTGCCAGCAGTCCCCCCACAGGGGTCGGCGGCCAGCCCCAGCATTTT. Translation gives CASSPPTGVGGQPQHF.

For the CDR3, the DNA is TGCGCCAGCAGCTTCTCGGGGGTTGGCACCGGGGAGCTGTTTTTT. Protein product: CASSFSGVGTGELFF. The rearrangement uses TRBV5-1 and TRBJ2-2, with a weak D call TRBD2 (6 bases). Germline V gives CDR1 SGHRS, CDR2 YFSETQ. The CDR3 is 15 amino acids. V was pared by 2 bases and J by 4 bases, with 12 bases between.